Following are 27 T cell receptor beta chains from one sample sequenced in a study of shared clonotypes between healthy human individuals. Using immunoSEQ multiplex PCR, the repertoire was profiled, and TCRdb retains in-frame clones only, with some absent. Of some 630,000 clones listed, around 72% are singletons. Sequencing used memory CD4+ T cells sorted from blood. The subset here: CD45RA-negative fraction. The receptor set was obtained from a woman aged 30 to 39 in good health.

The chain recombines TRBV30 with TRBJ1-5; TRBD1 is a possible D gene (5 bases). Per the germline V gene, CDR1 is GTSNPN and CDR2 is SVGIG (reference sequence). The CDR3 totals 14 residues. Deletions cut 0 bases from V and 5 bases from J, with 11 bases between. As DNA, the CDR3 is TGTGCCTGGAGTGTCGAGGCAGGGCATCAGCCCCAGCATTTT. The encoded protein is CAWSVEAGHQPQHF.

This rearrangement joins TRBV5-1 to TRBJ1-2; tentative D call: TRBD1 (5 bases). CDR1 and CDR2 (germline): SGHRS, YFSETQ. The length of the CDR3 is 15 residues. Trimming removed 2 bases from V and 8 bases from J, with 19 bases in between. The CDR3 coding sequence is TGCGCCAGCAGCTTCCTACCGGACAAAAGCGGAGGCTACACCTTC. The encoded protein is CASSFLPDKSGGYTF.

The chain has TRBV28 and TRBJ2-3, with 8 nucleotides matching TRBD1. V lost 3 bases and J lost 1; bases outside the gene matches: 6. Germline-derived CDR1 and CDR2 are MDHEN and SYDVKM. This CDR3 is 16 amino acids long. The CDR3 coding sequence is TGTGCCAGCAGTTTTCGCAGGGGGCCAGGCACAGATACGCAGTATTTT. Translating gives CASSFRRGPGTDTQYF.

The chain links TRBV5-6 to TRBJ1-5; the D gene is possibly TRBD1 (6 bases). Germline V gene sequence: CDR1 SGHDT, CDR2 YYEEEE. The germline V and J ends were trimmed by 4 bases and 0 bases, with 23 bases remaining between them. The CDR3 is 19 amino acids. The CDR3 spells CASSAGGLQINYSNQPQHF. The CDR3 DNA follows: TGTGCCAGCAGCGCGGGGGGCCTCCAGATTAATTATAGCAATCAGCCCCAGCATTTT.

This clone was detected ten times or more. The V and J genes are TRBV19 and TRBJ2-7; possibly TRBD2 for D (5 bases). This CDR3 is 16 amino acids long. Germline values: CDR1 LNHDA, CDR2 SQIVND (reference sequence). Trimming took 3 bases from V and 4 from J, leaving 19 bases between them. The CDR3 protein is CASSILALHGIYEQYF. As DNA, the CDR3 is TGTGCCAGTAGTATTTTAGCGCTACATGGGATTTACGAGCAGTACTTC. Full variable domain (outside the CDR3, taken from reference TRBV19 and TRBJ2-7): DGGITQSPKYLFRKEGQNVTLSCEQNLNHDAMYWYRQDPGQGLRLIYYSQIVNDFQKGDIAEGYSVSREKKESFPLTVTSAQKNPTAFYLCASSILALHGIYEQYFGPGTRLTVT.

This clone was seen at least ten times. The chain links TRBV7-9 to TRBJ1-4, with D maybe TRBD1 (5 bases). Germline CDR1 SEHNR, CDR2 FQNEAQ (reference sequence). V was shortened by 5 bases and J by 8 bases, with 21 bases between the two germline ends. CDR3 size: 16 residues. The CDR3 bases are TGTGCCAGCAGCCTAGTGGGCAGGGCGAGGGGAGAAAAACTGTTTTTT. As protein: CASSLVGRARGEKLFF.

The chain has TRBV6-4 and TRBJ2-7, with TRBD1 matching over 9 bases. This CDR3 is 20 amino acids long. Germline CDR1 and CDR2: MRHNA and SNTAGT. V lost 3 bases and J lost 4; bases outside the gene matches: 22. DNA of the CDR3: TGTGCCAGCAGTGATTCTATTCCACCCCTGGAGCACAGGGGGCAATACGAGCAGTACTTC. It encodes CASSDSIPPLEHRGQYEQYF.

The chain links TRBV5-1 to TRBJ1-5; 9 positions agree with TRBD1. The CDR3 runs to 13 residues. The J segment lost 7 bases and the V segment lost 4 bases, leaving 3 bases of the junction unmatched. CDR1 and CDR2 from the germline V gene are SGHRS and YFSETQ. The CDR3 nucleotides are TGCGCCAGCAGCCCGGACAGGGGACAGCCCCAGCATTTT. Translating gives CASSPDRGQPQHF.

This clone was seen once. The chain couples TRBV5-6 to TRBJ1-1, with D hard to call. Trimming left V 4 bases short and J 5 bases short, with 15 bases between. Germline values: CDR1 SGHDT, CDR2 YYEEEE. CDR3 length: 14 residues. This CDR3 reads CASSTRRHRTEAFF. The CDR3, as DNA: TGTGCCAGCAGCACGAGGCGGCACCGGACTGAAGCTTTCTTT.

The rearrangement uses TRBV7-8 and TRBJ2-1, with 9 bases fitting TRBD1. This CDR3 has 14 amino acids. V was clipped by 4 bases and J by 6 bases; unmatched bases: 4. Germline CDR1 is SGHVS and CDR2 is FQNEAQ. DNA of the CDR3: TGTGCCAGCAGCTATCGGACAGGGGTCAATGAGCAGTTCTTC. Translation gives CASSYRTGVNEQFF.

This clone was found a few times. This sample also contains other DNA sequences that code for the same CDR3. The gene calls are TRBV5-4 and TRBJ1-1, with D hard to call. This CDR3 spans 13 amino acids. CDR1 is SGHNT and CDR2 is YYREEE in the germline V gene (reference sequence). Trimming took 1 base from V and 3 from J, leaving 7 bases between them. The DNA of the CDR3 is TGTGCCAGCAGCTTGTCCGGGGACACTGAAGCTTTCTTT. Translating gives CASSLSGDTEAFF.

This chain connects TRBV28 to TRBJ2-1; 8 nucleotides align to TRBD1. Germline assignment: CDR1 MDHEN and CDR2 SYDVKM. The CDR3 runs 18 residues. V was pared by 6 bases and J by 6 bases, with 19 bases of the junction left unmatched. CDR3 in amino acids: CASRRAGGLALPGNEQFF. CDR3 in DNA: TGTGCCAGCAGGAGAGCAGGGGGCCTAGCGCTCCCTGGCAATGAGCAGTTCTTC.

The chain recombines TRBV27 with TRBJ2-1; D is uncertain. The germline V gene encodes CDR1 MNHEY and CDR2 SMNVEV (reference sequence). CDR3 length: 14 amino acids. V gave up 5 bases and J gave up 4 bases, with 12 bases separating them. The CDR3 DNA is TGTGCCAGCAGTGTTCCGACGGATTACAATGAGCAGTTCTTC. This translates into CASSVPTDYNEQFF.

The gene calls are TRBV28 and TRBJ1-4; D is perhaps TRBD1 (5 bases). Between the trimmed V and J ends, which lost 6 bases and 8 bases, there was a span of 10 bases. Germline assignment: CDR1 MDHEN and CDR2 SYDVKM. The CDR3 consists of 12 residues. As DNA, the CDR3 is TGTGCCAGCAGCCCAGGGCGGGAAAAACTGTTTTTT. Translation: CASSPGREKLFF.

The genes are TRBV5-1 and TRBJ1-3, with no clear D. The CDR3 has 14 amino acids. Deletions cut 0 bases from V and 0 bases from J, with 4 bases between. The germline V gene encodes CDR1 SGHRS and CDR2 YFSETQ. CDR3 region: CASSLAVSGNTIYF. The CDR3 DNA reads as TGCGCCAGCAGCTTGGCCGTCTCTGGAAACACCATATATTTT. Drawing the rest from reference TRBV5-1 and TRBJ1-3, the complete variable domain is KAGVTQTPRYLIKTRGQQVTLSCSPISGHRSVSWYQQTPGQGLQFLFEYFSETQRNKGNFPGRFSGRQFSNSRSEMNVSTLELGDSALYLCASSLAVSGNTIYFGEGSWLTVV.

This clone was observed a handful of times. The V call is TRBV28, the J call TRBJ2-6, with D perhaps TRBD1 (6 bases). This CDR3 is 18 amino acids long. The germline gives CDR1 MDHEN, CDR2 SYDVKM. V was shortened by 3 bases and J by 0 bases, with 15 bases between the two germline ends. The CDR3 DNA reads as TGTGCCAGCAGTTTGGACAGCCTATCGAACTCTGGGGCCAACGTCCTGACTTTC. It specifies CASSLDSLSNSGANVLTF.

The V call is TRBV6-6, the J call TRBJ2-5; a weak D match, TRBD1 (6 bases). Looked up from germline, CDR1 is MNHNY and CDR2 is SVGAGI (reference sequence). The CDR3 consists of 16 residues. The germline V and J ends were trimmed by 6 bases and 5 bases, with 22 bases remaining between them. The CDR3 reads CASRERGHFGIETQYF. The CDR3 DNA is TGTGCCAGCAGGGAACGGGGACACTTCGGGATCGAGACCCAGTACTTC.

This chain joins TRBV7-9 and TRBJ2-1; 7 positions match TRBD2. Germline assignment: CDR1 SEHNR and CDR2 FQNEAQ (reference sequence). The CDR3 totals 16 residues. V shed 5 bases, J shed 6 bases, and the junction held 13 bases outside the gene matches. The CDR3 loop reads CASSAKGQGRGNEQFF. The CDR3 DNA follows: TGTGCCAGCAGCGCCAAGGGCCAAGGGAGGGGCAATGAGCAGTTCTTC.

The chain recombines TRBV6-1 with TRBJ1-5; D is unclear. Trimming removed 2 bases at V and 6 bases at J, with 11 bases between. The CDR3 has 14 amino acids. The germline V gene encodes CDR1 MNHNS and CDR2 SASEGT. CDR3 in DNA: TGTGCCAGCAGTGAATGGGAGATCGGTCAGCCCCAGCATTTT. Encoded protein: CASSEWEIGQPQHF.

This clone was counted at least ten times. This chain uses TRBV7-2 with TRBJ1-5; no clear D gene. The V end lost 5 bases, the J end lost 4 bases, and 12 bases lay between the germline ends. This CDR3 region has 14 residues. The germline V gene encodes CDR1 SGHTA and CDR2 FQGNSA. The CDR3 protein is CASSDASRNQPQHF. Written as DNA, the CDR3 is TGTGCCAGCAGCGATGCGTCAAGAAATCAGCCCCAGCATTTT.

The chain recombines TRBV6-5 with TRBJ1-4; possibly TRBD1 for D (6 bases). V shed 5 bases and J shed 8 bases, with 15 bases lying between them. This CDR3 is built from 14 residues. The germline V gene has CDR1 MNHEY and CDR2 SVGAGI. The CDR3 nucleotides are TGTGCCAGCAGTCCAGGGACAAAGAGGGAAAAACTGTTTTTT. Translating it yields CASSPGTKREKLFF.

There are a few counts of this clone. CDR3 sequence (DNA): TGTGCCAGCAGCTTATCTACCGGGGTGAACACTGAAGCTTTCTTT. It yields the protein CASSLSTGVNTEAFF. V usage is TRBV11-2 and J usage is TRBJ1-1; D remains unclear. There are 15 residues in the CDR3. V was cut by 2 bases and J by 0 bases, with 10 bases left in between. The germline V gene has CDR1 SGHAT and CDR2 FQNNGV.

This clone was seen repeatedly, ten times or more. The chain is built from TRBV2 and TRBJ1-2; perhaps TRBD1 as D (5 bases). CDR1 SNHLY and CDR2 FYNNEI come from the germline V gene. The CDR3 is 13 amino acids. The V gene lost 3 bases and the J gene lost 3 bases, with 8 bases spanning the gap. CDR3 region: CASSDDSYYGYTF. The CDR3 DNA is TGTGCCAGCAGTGATGACAGCTACTATGGCTACACCTTC. Combining the CDR3 with reference TRBV2 and TRBJ1-2 gives the whole variable domain EPEVTQTPSHQVTQMGQEVILRCVPISNHLYFYWYRQILGQKVEFLVSFYNNEISEKSEIFDDQFSVERPDGSNFTLKIRSTKLEDSAMYFCASSDDSYYGYTFGSGTRLTVV.

This clone was seen more than once but under ten times. This chain joins TRBV5-1 and TRBJ2-2; 10 bases map to TRBD1. The CDR3 is 16 residues long. The germline V gene has CDR1 SGHRS and CDR2 YFSETQ. V lost 7 bases to trimming and J lost 7 bases; unmatched junction nucleotides: 13. The CDR3 reads CASALLGQGVGGELFF. The CDR3 bases are TGCGCCAGCGCCTTACTTGGACAGGGGGTCGGCGGGGAGCTGTTTTTT. Using reference TRBV5-1 and TRBJ2-2 for the parts outside the CDR3, the full variable domain is KAGVTQTPRYLIKTRGQQVTLSCSPISGHRSVSWYQQTPGQGLQFLFEYFSETQRNKGNFPGRFSGRQFSNSRSEMNVSTLELGDSALYLCASALLGQGVGGELFFGEGSRLTVL.

The chain employs TRBV5-1 and TRBJ2-2; 8 bases match TRBD1. With V trimmed by 5 bases and J by 0 bases, 9 bases remained unmatched. Per germline, CDR1 SGHRS and CDR2 YFSETQ. The length of the CDR3 is 17 residues. The CDR3 loop reads CASRQGVPGANTGELFF. CDR3 nucleotides: TGCGCCAGCAGACAGGGGGTTCCGGGAGCGAACACCGGGGAGCTGTTTTTT.

This clone showed up just a few times. This chain connects TRBV18 to TRBJ2-1, with D maybe TRBD2 (5 bases). Germline V lookup: CDR1 KGHSH, CDR2 LQKENI. Trimming took off 6 bases at V and 0 bases at J, with 15 bases between the two ends. The CDR3 is 16 residues long. Here the CDR3 reads CASSSDSLSSYNEQFF. For the CDR3, the DNA is TGTGCCAGCTCTTCGGACTCACTAAGCTCCTACAATGAGCAGTTCTTC.

In this sample, this clone turned up once. The CDR3 reads CASSLMPRDEQFF. DNA of the CDR3: TGTGCCAGCAGCTTAATGCCGAGGGATGAGCAGTTCTTC. This chain joins TRBV11-2 and TRBJ2-1; D is possibly TRBD2 (5 bases). V lost 2 bases and J 8 bases, leaving 10 bases between the germline ends. Germline V CDR1 and CDR2: SGHAT, FQNNGV. The CDR3 sequence is 13 residues long.